Only one count was recorded for the clone carrying this T cell receptor (beta chain). Its target is unknown. The sample is drawn from a study of a mutant IDH1 vaccine in newly diagnosed glioma. At the level of the study: Weeks 1, 3, 5, 7, 11, 15, 19 and 23 were when patients received their eight vaccinations. Sex distribution of treated patients was about 60% male and about 38% female; mean age was about 40 years. Pretreatment consisted of radiotherapy, temozolomide, or both, with most receiving both. The study's findings and limits: Pseudoprogression seemed unrelated to changes in top peripheral T cell clonotypes.

Data came from immunoSEQ multiplex PCR; TCRdb stores just in-frame clones and leaves some out. Seen here are 25,000 to 30,000 clones, around 83% observed once, and the top ten hold around a sixth. Noted time point: week 23, last vaccination. Topical imiquimod was applied with each vaccine dose, which held 300 ug of mutant IDH1 20-mer peptide. The CDR3 is 15 amino acids. The ends lost 4 bases at V and 1 base at J; junction bases unmatched: 7. The germline CDR1 and CDR2 sequences are SGHRS and YFSETQ. The rearrangement joins TRBV5-1 to TRBJ1-1; the match to TRBD1 covers 7 bases. Here the sequenced sample was PBMCs, taken from a glioma patient whose treatment included an IDH1 peptide vaccine. The receptor comes from a young woman with glioma. CDR3 residues: CASSHGQVPNTEAFF. For the CDR3, the DNA is TGCGCCAGCAGCCACGGACAGGTACCGAACACTGAAGCTTTCTTT.